Listed here is a single T cell receptor (beta chain). Antigen: not known. These data originate in a study of siplizumab effects on memory and regulatory T cells. Study observations and caveats: Researchers could not give a naive or memory phenotype to roughly 80-97% of proliferating CD4+ or CD8+ clones. Among sequences traceable to unstimulated CD4+ memory cells, alloreactive ones were significantly reduced by siplizumab.

Each sample contributed around 1.1 x 10^5 TCR templates to the assay. Method: immunoSEQ multiplex PCR; TCRdb's copy keeps in-frame clones and lacks some. The repertoire consists of 85,000 or so clones, with approximately 95% occurring once and the leading ten covering 18%. Germline V lookup: CDR1 SEHNR, CDR2 FQNEAQ (reference sequence). The CDR3 is made up of 16 amino acids. V shed 5 bases and J 3 bases; nucleotides not matched to a gene: 8. This sequence originates from a human donor in good health. Material for sequencing was CD8+ T cells sorted from blood. The rearrangement links TRBV7-9 to TRBJ2-1; 9 nucleotides match TRBD2. The CDR3 DNA reads TGTGCCAGCAGCCCCCCGAGCGGGAGGAACTACAATGAGCAGTTCTTC. Protein sequence: CASSPPSGRNYNEQFF.